One and the same sample provided the 24 T cell receptor beta chains below, sequenced in a study of human T cells and chemical hapten exposure. TCRdb recomputed calls from the RACE reads with MiXCR, one row per CDR3 protein. The sample yields 70,000 to 95,000 distinct CDR3 sequences, 6.6% seen once. The time point is: patch test 2, 6 weeks after DPC sensitization. The treatment denotes: therapeutic diphenylcyclopropenone sensitization with weekly scalp DPC. The sample was whole blood, taken in connection with sensitization to the hapten diphenylcyclopropenone (DPC). These receptors came from a young woman with alopecia areata. Some clones in this sample may be carry-over from other donors' samples.

The sample holds many counts of this clonotype. The rearrangement joins TRBV7-9 to TRBJ2-2; no firm D call. The germline gives CDR1 SEHNR, CDR2 FQNEAQ (reference sequence). Trimming took off 4 bases at V and 5 bases at J, with 11 bases between the two ends. This CDR3 is built from 14 residues. The CDR3: CASSSHATTGELFF. The CDR3 region has the DNA TGTGCCAGCAGCTCCCATGCTACTACCGGGGAGCTGTTTTTT.

This clonotype was counted at least ten times. The rearrangement joins TRBV14 to TRBJ2-3; possible D gene TRBD2, 6 bases. CDR3 length equals 15 residues. From germline, CDR1 is SGHDN and CDR2 FVKESK. Trimming removed 1 base at V and 4 bases at J, with 12 bases between. In DNA form, the CDR3 reads TGTGCCAGCAGCCAAGGACTAGGAGATTCAGATACGCAGTATTTT. It codes for CASSQGLGDSDTQYF.

The gene calls are TRBV12-3 or TRBV12-4 and TRBJ1-5; D remains unclear. The CDR3 has 13 residues. Trimming took 5 bases from V and 5 from J, leaving 10 bases between them. CDR3 nucleotides: TGTGCCAGCAGTCCAACAGAGGATCAGCCCCAGCATTTT. Translating gives CASSPTEDQPQHF.

At least ten counts were recorded for this clonotype. The gene calls are TRBV20-1 and TRBJ2-1; 11 bases fit TRBD2. V was clipped by 5 bases and J by 0 bases; unmatched bases: 9. Germline loops: CDR1 DFQATT, CDR2 SNEGSKA (reference sequence). The CDR3 covers 17 residues. The CDR3 coding sequence is TGCAGTGCTCCGACTAGCGGGGATCTTCCCTCCTACAATGAGCAGTTCTTC. Translated, it gives CSAPTSGDLPSYNEQFF.

The chain joins TRBV2 to TRBJ1-1; D is perhaps TRBD1 (5 bases). CDR1 and CDR2 (germline): SNHLY, FYNNEI. This CDR3 comprises 15 residues. Between the trimmed V and J ends, which lost 1 base and 6 bases, there was a span of 15 bases. The CDR3 here is CASSEVRGSYAEAFF. For the CDR3, the DNA is TGTGCCAGCAGTGAAGTTCGGGGGTCGTACGCTGAAGCTTTCTTT.

This clonotype was counted ten times or more. This chain connects TRBV6-5 to TRBJ2-3; D is ambiguous. Germline V gives CDR1 MNHEY, CDR2 SVGAGI. This CDR3 spans 15 amino acids. Trimming removed 0 bases at V and 5 bases at J, with 12 bases between. The CDR3 reads CASSYSRDLGDTQYF. The CDR3 coding sequence is TGTGCCAGCAGTTACTCCCGAGACCTAGGAGATACGCAGTATTTT.

There are many counts of this clonotype. The chain couples TRBV2 to TRBJ2-1; D is perhaps TRBD2 (6 bases). This CDR3 is 14 amino acids long. The germline CDR1 and CDR2 sequences are SNHLY and FYNNEI. V shed 9 bases and J shed 5 bases, with 17 bases lying between them. In DNA form, the CDR3 reads TGTGCCAGTAATACAGTTCCGGGGGACAATGAGCAGTTCTTC. Protein: CASNTVPGDNEQFF.

There are a few counts of this clonotype. The CDR3 DNA reads as TGCAGTGCTAGAGTGCTAGCGGGGGGGGGGGAGACCCAGTACTTC. Translation: CSARVLAGGGETQYF. The gene calls are TRBV20-1 and TRBJ2-5, with 12 positions matching TRBD2. V gave up 1 base and J gave up 5 bases; unmatched junction bases: 5. The length of the CDR3 is 15 residues. CDR1 is DFQATT and CDR2 is SNEGSKA in the germline V gene (reference sequence).

This clonotype was observed a handful of times. This chain joins TRBV5-1 and TRBJ1-1; the D is unclear. This CDR3 spans 16 amino acids. V lost 0 bases to trimming and J lost 3 bases, with 15 bases between them. Looked up from germline, CDR1 is SGHRS and CDR2 is YFSETQ. CDR3 DNA sequence: TGCGCCAGCAGCTTGGATGCGAGGGCGTCAGACACTGAAGCTTTCTTT. Protein: CASSLDARASDTEAFF. The whole variable domain, filled in from reference TRBV5-1 and TRBJ1-1, reads KAGVTQTPRYLIKTRGQQVTLSCSPISGHRSVSWYQQTPGQGLQFLFEYFSETQRNKGNFPGRFSGRQFSNSRSEMNVSTLELGDSALYLCASSLDARASDTEAFFGQGTRLTVV.

Points on this clonotype: A much larger clone differs from this one at a single base, so this may be a read error. CDR3: CASSSGQGGHPQHF. The DNA for the CDR3 is TGCGCCAGCAGCTCCGGACAGGGAGGTCATCCCCAGCATTTT. J is TRBJ1-5 and V is TRBV5-1; 8 positions agree with TRBD1. This CDR3 spans 14 amino acids. Trimming took 3 bases from V and 10 from J; bases not matched to a gene: 9. In germline, CDR1 is SGHRS, CDR2 YFSETQ.

This clonotype was counted between two and nine times. This rearrangement joins TRBV12-3 or TRBV12-4 to TRBJ2-1; 10 bases match TRBD2. This CDR3 has 20 residues. Losses at the gene ends were 4 bases for V and 6 bases for J; bases not matched to a gene: 21. The CDR3 protein is CASSSPGGKISGGLFNEQFF. CDR3 in DNA: TGTGCCAGCAGTTCCCCCGGGGGGAAGATTAGCGGGGGGCTCTTCAATGAGCAGTTCTTC.

At least ten counts were recorded for this clonotype. The genes are TRBV2 and TRBJ2-1; D might be TRBD1 or TRBD2, each matching 5 bases. V lost 2 bases and J lost 8, with 19 bases in between. The CDR3 consists of 16 residues. Germline CDR1 and CDR2: SNHLY and FYNNEI. The CDR3 DNA sequence: TGTGCCAGCAGTGAACTCAATGGGGGTTTCGGGGATGAGCAGTTCTTC. Amino acids: CASSELNGGFGDEQFF.

This clonotype was detected many times. The chain combines TRBV28 with TRBJ2-7; D uncertain. Per the germline V gene, CDR1 is MDHEN and CDR2 is SYDVKM. Deletions cut 2 bases from V and 4 bases from J, with 9 bases between. The CDR3 contains 13 residues. The CDR3 DNA sequence: TGTGCCAGCAGTTTACCACAGATATACGAGCAGTACTTC. This codes for CASSLPQIYEQYF.

The table lists this clonotype with many counts. The chain carries TRBV6-2 or TRBV6-3 and TRBJ1-1, with D unclear. CDR3 length equals 15 residues. V was shortened by 6 bases and J by 2 bases, with 16 bases between the two germline ends. Germline CDR1 is MNHEY and CDR2 is SVGEGT. The CDR3, as DNA: TGTGCCAGCAGCCCTACGACCGGAGGAAACACTGAAGCTTTCTTT. It is translated as CASSPTTGGNTEAFF.

The chain uses TRBV5-1 and TRBJ1-6, with D perhaps matching TRBD1 (6 bases). The CDR3 totals 16 residues. V was pared by 5 bases and J by 7 bases, with 19 bases between. The germline V gene encodes CDR1 SGHRS and CDR2 YFSETQ. CDR3 sequence: CASSSSSGQQNSPLHF. CDR3 in DNA: TGCGCCAGCAGTTCCTCCTCGGGACAACAAAATTCACCCCTCCACTTT.

This clonotype was seen repeatedly, ten times or more. V usage is TRBV5-1 and J usage is TRBJ2-1; no reliable D call. The CDR3 contains 16 residues. Germline loops: CDR1 SGHRS, CDR2 YFSETQ. The germline V and J ends were trimmed by 2 bases and 3 bases, with 15 bases remaining between them. Here the CDR3 reads CASSFLGRLDYNEQFF. CDR3 DNA sequence: TGCGCCAGCAGCTTTTTGGGAAGGTTAGACTACAATGAGCAGTTCTTC.

This clonotype appeared many times. This rearrangement joins TRBV10-3 to TRBJ1-1; TRBD1 agrees at 7 bases. The CDR3 is made up of 14 amino acids. With 2 bases clipped from V and 1 base from J, the junction kept 1 base outside the gene matches. Looked up from germline, CDR1 is ENHRY and CDR2 is SYGVKD. This CDR3 is CAISETGANTEAFF. As DNA, the CDR3 is TGTGCCATCAGTGAGACAGGGGCGAACACTGAAGCTTTCTTT.

This clonotype was seen a handful of times. The V gene is TRBV5-1, the J gene TRBJ2-3; 16 nucleotides align to TRBD2. V gave up 0 bases and J gave up 6 bases; unmatched junction bases: 7. The V gene's germline CDR1 is SGHRS and CDR2 YFSETQ. The length of the CDR3 is 18 residues. The CDR3, as DNA: TGCGCCAGCAGCTTGGAGGGGACTAGCGGGGGGGCCGGGGATACGCAGTATTTT. It encodes CASSLEGTSGGAGDTQYF.

In its sample, this clonotype was seen many times. The J gene is TRBJ2-3, the V gene TRBV11-2; D might be TRBD2 (6 bases). The CDR3 spans 16 residues. Trimming took 4 bases from V and 5 from J, leaving 19 bases between them. From germline, CDR1 is SGHAT and CDR2 FQNNGV. In nucleotides, the CDR3 is TGTGCCAGCAGCTCCCGCCGGGTACTGGAGGGAGATACGCAGTATTTT. Its translation is CASSSRRVLEGDTQYF.

This clonotype was recorded at least ten times. V and J are TRBV18 and TRBJ2-7; 8 bases fit TRBD1. Germline lookup yields CDR1 KGHSH and CDR2 LQKENI. The CDR3 runs 14 residues. Trimming took 3 bases from V and 4 from J; bases not matched to a gene: 5. The CDR3 DNA is TGTGCCAGCTCACCGACAGGGGAATCATACGAGCAGTACTTC. Translation gives CASSPTGESYEQYF.

This clonotype came up many times. The rearrangement joins TRBV29-1 to TRBJ1-4; D not resolved. V was clipped by 6 bases and J by 3 bases, with 8 bases between them. The length of the CDR3 is 12 residues. The germline CDR1 and CDR2 sequences are SQVTM and ANQGSEA. The CDR3 DNA follows: TGCAGCGTAGTCCAAGCTAATGAAAAACTGTTTTTT. Residues: CSVVQANEKLFF.

This clonotype was seen at least ten times. The gene calls are TRBV5-4 and TRBJ1-1; 7 bases match TRBD1. After removal of 0 bases from V and 3 bases from J, the junction contained 5 bases not matched to a gene. Germline V gives CDR1 SGHNT, CDR2 YYREEE (reference sequence). This CDR3 has 15 residues. The CDR3 DNA reads TGTGCCAGCAGCTTGGAAAGGGGGCCGGACACTGAAGCTTTCTTT. It is translated as CASSLERGPDTEAFF. Complete variable domain (other parts from reference TRBV5-4 and TRBJ1-1): ETGVTQSPTHLIKTRGQQVTLRCSSQSGHNTVSWYQQALGQGPQFIFQYYREEENGRGNFPPRFSGLQFPNYSSELNVNALELDDSALYLCASSLERGPDTEAFFGQGTRLTVV.

At least ten counts were recorded for this clonotype. The chain has TRBV6-6 and TRBJ1-1; the match to TRBD1 covers 8 bases. This CDR3 comprises 16 residues. The germline V gene has CDR1 MNHNY and CDR2 SVGAGI (reference sequence). Germline trimming cut 6 bases from V and 5 bases from J; bases unmatched to any gene: 14. The CDR3 region is CASSPTGGSRGTEAFF. The CDR3 DNA reads as TGTGCCAGCAGCCCAACAGGGGGATCAAGGGGGACTGAAGCTTTCTTT.

The V gene is TRBV6-2 or TRBV6-3, the J gene TRBJ1-6, with D maybe TRBD1 (5 bases). Germline V gives CDR1 MNHEY, CDR2 SVGEGT. This CDR3 is 15 amino acids long. V lost 8 bases, J lost 9 bases, and 20 bases lay in between. The CDR3 DNA is TGTGCCAGCCGAAGCGGACAAAACAGGTTTTCACCCCTCCACTTT. Its translation: CASRSGQNRFSPLHF.